The clone carrying this T cell receptor (beta chain) was seen once. This sample was included in a study of blood T cell repertoires in COVID-19. Across the whole study: Both acute and convalescent COVID-19 samples were obtained from the United States, Italy and Spain. PBMCs, B-cell-depleted T cells, or T cells were the source of the cDNA or gDNA that made up the material.

V lost 4 bases, J lost 4 bases, and 19 bases lay in between. CDR3 length: 16 amino acids. Germline CDR1 is ENHRY and CDR2 is SYGVKD. The data were produced by immunoSEQ multiplex PCR, yet TCRdb's version contains in-frame clones alone and is incomplete. The table includes over 250,000 clones, 80% to 90% detected once. The chain joins TRBV10-3 to TRBJ1-1, with D perhaps matching TRBD1 (6 bases). The specimen sequenced was peripheral blood. The sequence was collected from a woman between 35 and 50 years old who had recovered from COVID-19. CDR3 sequence reads: CAISGRPGGGGTEAFF. In DNA, the CDR3 is TGTGCCATCAGTGGGAGGCCGGGGGGCGGTGGCACTGAAGCTTTCTTT.